This is a list of T cell receptor beta chains from one sample in a study of blood T cell repertoires in COVID-19. The table came from immunoSEQ multiplex PCR; TCRdb's copy has only in-frame clones and leaves some out. This sample has over 100,000 clones, with more than 80% found just once. Sequenced: peripheral blood. These receptors were obtained from a man aged 60 to 69 with acute or convalescent COVID-19. Each CDR3 is given with its conserved first and last residue. Each record gives: J gene, D gene, V gene, clone size, CDR3 DNA, CDR3 protein. A D gene is named only where the DNA matches it firmly. Clone size is not always given. Where it is, it says once, few, many or a class for expanded clones.

J gene: TRBJ1-6; D gene: NA; V gene: TRBV28; clone size: NA; CDR3 DNA: TGTGCCAGCAGTTTGCTGACAAGGGGGTCACCCCTCCACTTT; CDR3 protein: CASSLLTRGSPLHF
J gene: TRBJ2-3; D gene: TRBD2; V gene: TRBV6-5; clone size: NA; CDR3 DNA: TGTGCCAGCAGTTATGGACTAGCGGGAGCAGATACGCAGTATTTT; CDR3 protein: CASSYGLAGADTQYF
J gene: TRBJ2-2; D gene: NA; V gene: TRBV5-1; clone size: NA; CDR3 DNA: TGCGCCAGCAGGTCGTCAATAACGGACACCGGGGAGCTGTTTTTT; CDR3 protein: CASRSSITDTGELFF
J gene: TRBJ2-3; D gene: TRBD2; V gene: TRBV29-1; clone size: NA; CDR3 DNA: TGCAGCGTTGTCCAGCGGGAGGGCCGGAGCACAGATACGCAGTATTTT; CDR3 protein: CSVVQREGRSTDTQYF
J gene: TRBJ2-3; D gene: NA; V gene: TRBV7-6; clone size: NA; CDR3 DNA: TGTGCCAGCAGCTCCGTCGGGACTGACACAGATACGCAGTATTTT; CDR3 protein: CASSSVGTDTDTQYF
J gene: TRBJ2-7; D gene: NA; V gene: TRBV19; clone size: NA; CDR3 DNA: TGTGCCAGTGCCTCCGGGACACCCTACGAGCAGTACTTC; CDR3 protein: CASASGTPYEQYF
J gene: TRBJ2-3; D gene: NA; V gene: TRBV28; clone size: once; CDR3 DNA: TGTGCCAGCAGGCCAGGGGAGGGAAATACGCAGTATTTT; CDR3 protein: CASRPGEGNTQYF
J gene: TRBJ2-3; D gene: TRBD1; V gene: TRBV27; clone size: NA; CDR3 DNA: TGTGCCAGCAGGCGGACAGGGGGAACAGATACGCAGTATTTT; CDR3 protein: CASRRTGGTDTQYF
J gene: TRBJ2-1; D gene: TRBD2; V gene: TRBV7-9; clone size: NA; CDR3 DNA: TGTGCCAGCAGCTTAGCGCCTAGCGGGAGGAGGTATGAGCAGTTCTTC; CDR3 protein: CASSLAPSGRRYEQFF
J gene: TRBJ1-1; D gene: NA; V gene: TRBV7-9; clone size: NA; CDR3 DNA: TGTGCCAGCAGCTCCAGGGGAGGGAAAACTGAAGCTTTCTTT; CDR3 protein: CASSSRGGKTEAFF
J gene: TRBJ1-5; D gene: TRBD1; V gene: TRBV11-2; clone size: NA; CDR3 DNA: TGTGCCAGCAGCTGGGGGGACAGGGATAGCAATCAGCCCCAGCATTTT; CDR3 protein: CASSWGDRDSNQPQHF
J gene: TRBJ1-4; D gene: TRBD1; V gene: TRBV11-2; clone size: NA; CDR3 DNA: TGTGCCAGCAGCTTAGAGGGACAGACAAATGAAAAACTGTTTTTT; CDR3 protein: CASSLEGQTNEKLFF
J gene: TRBJ2-2; D gene: NA; V gene: TRBV6-6; clone size: NA; CDR3 DNA: TGTGCCAGCAGCCTAGCCGGGGAGCTGTTTTTT; CDR3 protein: CASSLAGELFF
J gene: TRBJ2-1; D gene: NA; V gene: TRBV18; clone size: NA; CDR3 DNA: TGTGCCAGCTCACAGTCGGGGGACAATGAGCAGTTCTTC; CDR3 protein: CASSQSGDNEQFF
J gene: TRBJ1-6; D gene: TRBD1; V gene: TRBV28; clone size: NA; CDR3 DNA: TGTGCCAGCAGGGGGACAGGGGTGGTAAATTCACCCCTCCACTTT; CDR3 protein: CASRGTGVVNSPLHF
J gene: TRBJ2-7; D gene: NA; V gene: TRBV18; clone size: NA; CDR3 DNA: TGTGCCAGCTCACCGGACACATCCTACGAGCAGTACTTC; CDR3 protein: CASSPDTSYEQYF
J gene: TRBJ1-5; D gene: NA; V gene: TRBV2; clone size: NA; CDR3 DNA: TGTGCCAGCATCGGTGGGGGCAGAAGCAATCAGCCCCAGCATTTT; CDR3 protein: CASIGGGRSNQPQHF
J gene: TRBJ2-5; D gene: TRBD1; V gene: TRBV18; clone size: NA; CDR3 DNA: TGTGCCAGCTCACCACCGAGGGGACAGGGCTTCCAAGAGACCCAGTACTTC; CDR3 protein: CASSPPRGQGFQETQYF
J gene: TRBJ1-6; D gene: NA; V gene: TRBV6-4; clone size: NA; CDR3 DNA: TGTGCCAGCAGTGACGGCACGGGGTATTCACCCCTCCACTTT; CDR3 protein: CASSDGTGYSPLHF
J gene: TRBJ1-1; D gene: TRBD1; V gene: TRBV5-1; clone size: NA; CDR3 DNA: TGCGCCAGCGCCCGGATAACAGGCAGGGGGCGCGAAACTGAAGCTTTCTTT; CDR3 protein: CASARITGRGRETEAFF
J gene: TRBJ2-1; D gene: NA; V gene: TRBV9; clone size: NA; CDR3 DNA: TGTGCCAGCAGCGTAGAAGTCATGGGGGGGGCCTATGAGCAGTTCTTC; CDR3 protein: CASSVEVMGGAYEQFF
J gene: TRBJ2-2; D gene: NA; V gene: TRBV5-1; clone size: NA; CDR3 DNA: TGCGCCAGCAGCGGCGGGACGAACACCGGGGAGCTGTTTTTT; CDR3 protein: CASSGGTNTGELFF
J gene: TRBJ2-5; D gene: NA; V gene: TRBV7-2; clone size: NA; CDR3 DNA: TGTGCCAGCAGCCCCTCAACGGGGCAGGGAGGAGAGACCCAGTACTTC; CDR3 protein: CASSPSTGQGGETQYF
J gene: TRBJ2-5; D gene: NA; V gene: TRBV12-3/TRBV12-4; clone size: NA; CDR3 DNA: TGTGCCAGCAGTTTTCCCCGGGAGACCCAGTACTTC; CDR3 protein: CASSFPRETQYF
J gene: TRBJ2-7; D gene: NA; V gene: TRBV27; clone size: once; CDR3 DNA: TGTGCCAGCAGCCCTCTGGACAGAGTGGGTGAGCAGTACTTC; CDR3 protein: CASSPLDRVGEQYF
J gene: TRBJ2-7; D gene: TRBD1; V gene: TRBV7-6; clone size: NA; CDR3 DNA: TGTGCCAGCAGCACGATGACAGGGTACGAGCAGTACTTC; CDR3 protein: CASSTMTGYEQYF
J gene: TRBJ1-4; D gene: NA; V gene: TRBV5-1; clone size: NA; CDR3 DNA: TGCGCCAGCAGCCCCGTGACAGGCCCTAATGAAAAACTGTTTTTT; CDR3 protein: CASSPVTGPNEKLFF
J gene: TRBJ1-6; D gene: NA; V gene: TRBV10-3; clone size: NA; CDR3 DNA: TGTGCCATCACGCGGGGGGCGAGTAATTCACCCCTCCACTTT; CDR3 protein: CAITRGASNSPLHF
J gene: TRBJ1-1; D gene: NA; V gene: TRBV3-1/TRBV3-2; clone size: NA; CDR3 DNA: TGTGCCAGCAGCCAAGGGGGCCGAGCTTTCTTT; CDR3 protein: CASSQGGRAFF
J gene: TRBJ2-2; D gene: TRBD1; V gene: TRBV6-4; clone size: many; CDR3 DNA: TGTGCCAGCAGTGATCCGGGGACAGGGAACGGGGAGCTGTTTTTT; CDR3 protein: CASSDPGTGNGELFF
J gene: TRBJ1-2; D gene: NA; V gene: TRBV5-1; clone size: NA; CDR3 DNA: TGCGCCAGCAGCCCGGTCCCCGGGGAGGGGTATGGCTACACCTTC; CDR3 protein: CASSPVPGEGYGYTF
J gene: TRBJ2-1; D gene: NA; V gene: TRBV30; clone size: once; CDR3 DNA: TGTGCCTGGAAAACCCACCCGGGACTCGAGCAGTTCTTC; CDR3 protein: CAWKTHPGLEQFF
J gene: TRBJ2-1; D gene: TRBD2; V gene: TRBV5-1; clone size: NA; CDR3 DNA: TGCGCCAGCAGCCCCCGGACTAGCCATGAGCAGTTCTTC; CDR3 protein: CASSPRTSHEQFF
J gene: TRBJ2-1; D gene: NA; V gene: TRBV4-1; clone size: NA; CDR3 DNA: TGCGCCTCCAGGGGAACAGGGAACTACAATGAGCAGTTCTTC; CDR3 protein: CASRGTGNYNEQFF
J gene: TRBJ2-2; D gene: TRBD2; V gene: TRBV2; clone size: NA; CDR3 DNA: TGTGCCCGCACCGGGACTAGCGGGGTCACCGGGGAGCTGTTTTTT; CDR3 protein: CARTGTSGVTGELFF
J gene: TRBJ1-2; D gene: NA; V gene: TRBV28; clone size: NA; CDR3 DNA: TGTGCCAGCAGCCCCAGGCAGTCTGGCTACACCTTC; CDR3 protein: CASSPRQSGYTF
J gene: TRBJ2-3; D gene: NA; V gene: TRBV6-2/TRBV6-3; clone size: NA; CDR3 DNA: TGTGCCAGCAGTTACGGGTCCAGGATTTCCACAGATACGCAGTATTTT; CDR3 protein: CASSYGSRISTDTQYF
J gene: TRBJ2-1; D gene: TRBD2; V gene: TRBV11-3; clone size: NA; CDR3 DNA: TGTGCCAGCAGCTTCTTAGCGGGAGTGGGTAGCTCCTACAATGAGCAGTTCTTC; CDR3 protein: CASSFLAGVGSSYNEQFF
J gene: TRBJ2-3; D gene: NA; V gene: TRBV21-1; clone size: once; CDR3 DNA: TGTGCCAGCAGCAAAGAGTGGGTGACTAGCGGGTTTATCCCCCCCTTCACAGATACGCAGTATTTT; CDR3 protein: CASSKEWVTSGFIPPFTDTQYF
J gene: TRBJ1-4; D gene: NA; V gene: TRBV20-1; clone size: NA; CDR3 DNA: TGCAGTGCTAGTTTTGGGGGCGGTAATAATGAAAAACTGTTTTTT; CDR3 protein: CSASFGGGNNEKLFF
J gene: TRBJ1-5; D gene: TRBD1; V gene: TRBV24-1; clone size: NA; CDR3 DNA: TGTGCCACCAGTGTCACAGGGGCCCCTAATCAGCCCCAGCATTTT; CDR3 protein: CATSVTGAPNQPQHF
J gene: TRBJ2-4; D gene: TRBD1; V gene: TRBV18; clone size: once; CDR3 DNA: TGTGCCAGCTCACCCGCCGGGACAGGAGCTCTAGCCAAAAACATTCAGTACTTC; CDR3 protein: CASSPAGTGALAKNIQYF
J gene: TRBJ2-5; D gene: TRBD2; V gene: TRBV25-1; clone size: NA; CDR3 DNA: TGTGCCAGCAGTGTGGGCGGGAGTATTCGAGAGACCCAGTACTTC; CDR3 protein: CASSVGGSIRETQYF
J gene: TRBJ2-1; D gene: NA; V gene: TRBV7-8; clone size: NA; CDR3 DNA: TGTGCCAGCAGCAACTACATTGAGCAGTTCTTC; CDR3 protein: CASSNYIEQFF